The clone carrying this T cell receptor beta chain has a handful of counts. The antigen is unknown. The sample belongs to a study of response to subunit inactivated influenza vaccine. Regarding the study as a whole: The authors offered the suggestion that each seasonal influenza vaccination recruits few new T cells.

V lost 0 bases and J lost 2, with 10 bases in between. The CDR3 runs 15 residues. Germline CDR1 reads LGHNA; CDR2 reads YSLEER. Via MiXCR, TCRdb re-called the RT-PCR reads, giving one row per CDR3 protein. Found here are around 790,000 distinct CDR3 sequences, 21% of them singletons; the top ten hold roughly a tenth. The sequence derives from a man aged 45-65 years who received an inactivated influenza vaccine. The gene calls are TRBV4-3 and TRBJ2-5; tentatively, D is TRBD2 (5 bases). The sample in question was PBMCs from blood, obtained roughly 5 days after vaccination. The CDR3 region has the DNA TGCGCCAGCAGCCAAGAGCGGGCCAGACAAGAGACCCAGTACTTC. Protein product: CASSQERARQETQYF.